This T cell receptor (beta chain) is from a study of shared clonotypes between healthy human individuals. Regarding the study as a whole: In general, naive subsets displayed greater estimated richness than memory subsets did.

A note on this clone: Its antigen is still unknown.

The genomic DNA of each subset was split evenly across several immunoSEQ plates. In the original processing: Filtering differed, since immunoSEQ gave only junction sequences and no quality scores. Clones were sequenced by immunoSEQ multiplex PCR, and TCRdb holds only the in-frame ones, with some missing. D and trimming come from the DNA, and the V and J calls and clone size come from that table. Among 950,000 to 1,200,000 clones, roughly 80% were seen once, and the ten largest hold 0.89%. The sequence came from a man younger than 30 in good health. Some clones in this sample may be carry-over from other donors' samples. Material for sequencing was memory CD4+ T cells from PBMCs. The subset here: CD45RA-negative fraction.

The CDR3 sequence is CASSKGQANTGELFF. The CDR3 DNA follows: TGTGCCAGCAGCAAGGGACAGGCGAACACCGGGGAGCTGTTTTTT. The gene calls are TRBV7-9 and TRBJ2-2, with 8 bases fitting TRBD1. Germline-derived CDR1 and CDR2 are SEHNR and FQNEAQ (reference sequence). CDR3 length: 15 amino acids. V dropped 5 bases and J dropped 0; count of bases not matched to a gene: 2.